Sequencing of this TCR beta chain was carried out in a study of cytomegalovirus exposure and HLA in healthy donors. Sequenced by immunoSEQ multiplex PCR; TCRdb stores in-frame clones only, minus some. The sample carries over 200,000 clones, approximately 82% recorded once. V trimming: 4 bases; J trimming: 0 bases; junction bases outside the gene matches: 14. Germline loops: CDR1 SGDLS, CDR2 YYNGEE. This CDR3 region has 20 residues. The J gene is TRBJ2-6, the V gene TRBV9; 9 bases agree with TRBD1. The origin of this receptor is a woman between 18 and 30 years old in good health and CMV-seronegative. Sequencing was performed on PBMCs. The chain's CDR3 is CASSSRMDRGQASGANVLTF. In nucleotides, the CDR3 is TGTGCCAGCAGCTCACGAATGGACAGGGGACAGGCCTCTGGGGCCAACGTCCTGACTTTC.